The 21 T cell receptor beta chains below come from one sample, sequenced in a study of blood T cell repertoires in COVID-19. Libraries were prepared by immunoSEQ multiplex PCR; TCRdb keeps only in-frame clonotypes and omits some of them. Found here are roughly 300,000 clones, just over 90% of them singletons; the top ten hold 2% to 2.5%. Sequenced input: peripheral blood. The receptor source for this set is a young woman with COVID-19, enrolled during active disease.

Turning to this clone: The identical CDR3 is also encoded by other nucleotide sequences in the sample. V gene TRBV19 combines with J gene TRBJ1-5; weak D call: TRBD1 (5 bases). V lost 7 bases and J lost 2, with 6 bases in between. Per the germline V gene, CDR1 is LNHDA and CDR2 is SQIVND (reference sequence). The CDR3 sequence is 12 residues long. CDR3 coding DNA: TGTGCCAGTACGGGGGGCAATCAGCCCCAGCATTTT. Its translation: CASTGGNQPQHF. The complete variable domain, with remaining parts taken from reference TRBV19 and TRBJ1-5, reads DGGITQSPKYLFRKEGQNVTLSCEQNLNHDAMYWYRQDPGQGLRLIYYSQIVNDFQKGDIAEGYSVSREKKESFPLTVTSAQKNPTAFYLCASTGGNQPQHFGDGTRLSIL.

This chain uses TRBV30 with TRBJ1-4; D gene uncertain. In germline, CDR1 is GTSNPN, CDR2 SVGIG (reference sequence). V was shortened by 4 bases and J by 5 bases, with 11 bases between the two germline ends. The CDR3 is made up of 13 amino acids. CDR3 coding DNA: TGTGCCTGGACCACAGCTCCCAATGAAAAACTGTTTTTT. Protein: CAWTTAPNEKLFF. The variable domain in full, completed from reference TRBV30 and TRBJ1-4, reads SQTIHQWPATLVQPVGSPLSLECTVEGTSNPNLYWYRQAAGRGLQLLFYSVGIGQISSEVPQNLSASRPQDRQFILSSKKLLLSDSGFYLCAWTTAPNEKLFFGSGTQLSVL.

The DNA for the CDR3 is TGTGCCAGCAGCCAAGAAGTGACTAGCTTCGCGAACACCGGGGAGCTGTTTTTT. Translated, it gives CASSQEVTSFANTGELFF. V usage is TRBV4-2 and J usage is TRBJ2-2, with 7 nucleotides matching TRBD2. The J segment lost 0 bases and the V segment lost 0 bases, leaving 7 bases of the junction unmatched. CDR1 is LGHNA, CDR2 YNFKEQ, per germline. CDR3 length equals 18 residues.

CDR3: CASSLDRNSNQPQHF. Here the CDR3 DNA reads TGTGCCAGCAGTTTGGACAGAAATAGCAATCAGCCCCAGCATTTT. The rearrangement joins TRBV27 to TRBJ1-5, with D maybe TRBD1 (6 bases). The CDR3 is 15 residues long. Trimming removed 3 bases at V and 0 bases at J, with 9 bases between. Germline assignment: CDR1 MNHEY and CDR2 SMNVEV (reference sequence).

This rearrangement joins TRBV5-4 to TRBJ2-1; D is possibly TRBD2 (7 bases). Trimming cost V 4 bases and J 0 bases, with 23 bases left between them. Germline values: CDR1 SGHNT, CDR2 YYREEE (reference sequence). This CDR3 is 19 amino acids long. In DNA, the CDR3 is TGTGCCAGCAGCCCGCGGGGACACATAGCGGGCCTCTCCTACAATGAGCAGTTCTTC. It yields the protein CASSPRGHIAGLSYNEQFF.

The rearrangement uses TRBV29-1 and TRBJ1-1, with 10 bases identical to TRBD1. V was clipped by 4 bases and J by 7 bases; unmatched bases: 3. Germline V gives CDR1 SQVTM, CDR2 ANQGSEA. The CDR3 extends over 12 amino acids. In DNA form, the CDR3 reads TGCAGCGTTGGGACAGGGGGTATTGAAGCTTTCTTT. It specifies CSVGTGGIEAFF.

This CDR3 is CASRTGTRGNTEAFF. CDR3 coding DNA: TGTGCCAGTAGAACCGGGACACGGGGAAATACTGAAGCTTTCTTT. The genes are TRBV19 and TRBJ1-1; possibly TRBD1 for D (6 bases). The CDR3 totals 15 residues. Germline CDR1 LNHDA, CDR2 SQIVND (reference sequence). V dropped 6 bases and J dropped 5 bases, with 19 bases sitting between them.

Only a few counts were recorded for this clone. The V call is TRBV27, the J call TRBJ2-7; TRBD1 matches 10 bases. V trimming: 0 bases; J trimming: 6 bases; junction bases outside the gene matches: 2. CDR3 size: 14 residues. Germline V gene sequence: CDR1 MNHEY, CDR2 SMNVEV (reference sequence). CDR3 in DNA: TGTGCCAGCAGTTTATCGGACAGGGGGTCCGAGCAGTACTTC. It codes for CASSLSDRGSEQYF.

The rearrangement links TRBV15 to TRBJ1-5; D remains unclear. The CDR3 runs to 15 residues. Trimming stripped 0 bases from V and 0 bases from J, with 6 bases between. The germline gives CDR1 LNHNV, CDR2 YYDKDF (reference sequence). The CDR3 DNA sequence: TGTGCCACCAGCAGAGAGTACAGTAGCAATCAGCCCCAGCATTTT. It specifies CATSREYSSNQPQHF.

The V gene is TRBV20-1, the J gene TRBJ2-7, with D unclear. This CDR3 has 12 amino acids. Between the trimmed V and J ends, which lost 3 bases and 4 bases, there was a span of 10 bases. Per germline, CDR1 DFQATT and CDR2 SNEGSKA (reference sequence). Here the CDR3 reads CSASAQNYEQYF. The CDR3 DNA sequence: TGCAGTGCTAGTGCCCAGAATTACGAGCAGTACTTC.

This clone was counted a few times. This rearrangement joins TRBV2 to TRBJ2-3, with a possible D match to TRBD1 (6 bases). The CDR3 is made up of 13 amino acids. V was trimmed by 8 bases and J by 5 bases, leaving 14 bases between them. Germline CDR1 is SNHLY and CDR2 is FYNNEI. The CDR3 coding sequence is TGTGCCAGCCAAACAGGGTTGGGAGATACGCAGTATTTT. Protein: CASQTGLGDTQYF.

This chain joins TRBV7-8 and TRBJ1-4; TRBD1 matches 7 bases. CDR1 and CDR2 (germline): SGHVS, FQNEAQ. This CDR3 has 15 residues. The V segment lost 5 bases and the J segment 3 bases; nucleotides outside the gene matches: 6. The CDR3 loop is CASSAGGTANEKLFF. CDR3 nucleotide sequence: TGTGCCAGCAGCGCAGGGGGGACAGCTAATGAAAAACTGTTTTTT.

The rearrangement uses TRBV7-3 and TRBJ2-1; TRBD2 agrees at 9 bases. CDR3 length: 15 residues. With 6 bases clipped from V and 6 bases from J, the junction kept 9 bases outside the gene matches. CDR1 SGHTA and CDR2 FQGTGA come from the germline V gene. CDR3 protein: CASRSSGSPLNEQFF. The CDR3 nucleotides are TGTGCCAGCAGGAGTAGCGGGAGTCCACTCAATGAGCAGTTCTTC.

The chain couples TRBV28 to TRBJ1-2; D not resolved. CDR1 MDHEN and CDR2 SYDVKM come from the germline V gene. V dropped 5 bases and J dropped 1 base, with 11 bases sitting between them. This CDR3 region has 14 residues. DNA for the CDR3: TGTGCCAGCAGTGCGGTCTTGCTTAACTATGGCTACACCTTC. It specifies CASSAVLLNYGYTF.

CDR3 DNA: TGTGCCAGTAGTATAACCCCGACAGGGCGTACTGAAGCTTTCTTT. Protein sequence: CASSITPTGRTEAFF. The chain couples TRBV19 to TRBJ1-1, with 7 nucleotides matching TRBD1. Germline CDR1 reads LNHDA; CDR2 reads SQIVND (reference sequence). The ends lost 2 bases at V and 5 bases at J; junction bases unmatched: 8. This CDR3 comprises 15 residues.

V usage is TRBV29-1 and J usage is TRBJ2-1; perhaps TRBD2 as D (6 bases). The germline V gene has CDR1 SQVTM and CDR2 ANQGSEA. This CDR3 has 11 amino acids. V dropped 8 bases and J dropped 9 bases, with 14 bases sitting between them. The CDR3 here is CSTRDLLEQFF. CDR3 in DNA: TGCAGCACACGGGACTTACTTGAGCAGTTCTTC.

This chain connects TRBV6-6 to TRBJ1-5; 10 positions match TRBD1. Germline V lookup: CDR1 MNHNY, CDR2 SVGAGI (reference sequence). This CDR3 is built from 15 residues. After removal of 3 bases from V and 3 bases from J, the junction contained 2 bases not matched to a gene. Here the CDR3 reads CASSYGQGDNQPQHF. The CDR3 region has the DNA TGTGCCAGCAGTTATGGACAGGGGGACAATCAGCCCCAGCATTTT.

The CDR3 DNA reads as TGCGCCAGCAGCTTGGCCGAGACAGGGGGATTTTGGGAGCAGTACTTC. This translates into CASSLAETGGFWEQYF. This rearrangement joins TRBV5-1 to TRBJ2-7; 9 positions agree with TRBD1. The CDR3 length is 16 residues. CDR1 and CDR2 from the germline V gene are SGHRS and YFSETQ. J gave up 7 bases and V 0 bases, and 11 bases lay outside the gene matches.

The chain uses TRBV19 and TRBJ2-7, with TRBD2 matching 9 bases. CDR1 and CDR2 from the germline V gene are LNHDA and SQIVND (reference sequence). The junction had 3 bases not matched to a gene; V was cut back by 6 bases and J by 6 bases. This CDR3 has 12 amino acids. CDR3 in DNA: TGTGCCAGTAGAATGACTAGCGGCGAGCAGTACTTC. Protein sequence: CASRMTSGEQYF.

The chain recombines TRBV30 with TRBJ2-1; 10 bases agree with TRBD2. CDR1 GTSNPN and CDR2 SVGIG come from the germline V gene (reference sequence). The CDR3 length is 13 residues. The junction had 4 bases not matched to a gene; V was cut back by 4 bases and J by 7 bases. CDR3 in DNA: TGTGCCTGGATGAAGCGGGGGGGGAATGAGCAGTTCTTC. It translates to CAWMKRGGNEQFF.

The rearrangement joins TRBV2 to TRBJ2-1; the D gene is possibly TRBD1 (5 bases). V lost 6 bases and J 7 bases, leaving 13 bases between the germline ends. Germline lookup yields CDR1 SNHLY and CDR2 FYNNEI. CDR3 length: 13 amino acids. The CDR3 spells CASRGPRDNEQFF. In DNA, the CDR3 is TGTGCCAGCAGAGGACCCAGGGATAATGAGCAGTTCTTC.